A selection of T cell receptor beta chains follows, all from one sample in a study of control samples from healthy donors and cancer patients. Here immunoSEQ multiplex PCR was the method, and the copy in TCRdb shows in-frame clones only, minus some. This sample yields about 160,000 clones, of which less than 95% are seen a single time; 14% belongs to the top ten. The sample consisted of PBMCs. Receptor source: a man aged 60 to 69 with colorectal cancer. Each CDR3 is given with its conserved first and last residue.

>TRBV5-1|TRBJ2-7
CASSGNLAGGSYEQYF
>TRBV12-3/TRBV12-4|TRBJ2-6
CASSNSGANVLTF
>TRBV10-1|TRBJ2-1
CASSEDRYNEQFF
>TRBV10-3|TRBJ2-2
CATTGQLNTGELFF
>TRBV12-3/TRBV12-4|TRBJ1-2
CASSLYQGYTF
>TRBV2|TRBJ2-1
CASSGGGNEQFF
>TRBV10-3|TRBJ1-2
CAISQGQSDRYTF
>TRBV5-1|TRBJ1-1
CASRAQGDTEAFF
>TRBV4-1|TRBJ1-2
CASSHSAGAFNYGYTF
>TRBV6-2/TRBV6-3|TRBJ2-7
CASSPDSNSYEQYF
>TRBV5-1|TRBJ1-1
CASSGTGVYTEAFF
>TRBV30|TRBJ1-3
CAWSEEGTENTIYF
>TRBV24-1|TRBJ1-1
CASLSDVALEAFF
>TRBV4-2|TRBJ1-1
CASSGRGAGKDTEAFF
>TRBV9|TRBJ1-2
CASSTRTGVTNYGYTF
>TRBV24-1|TRBJ2-7
CATSDWDNYEQYF
>TRBV7-2|TRBJ2-3
CASSPRLAGGTDTQYF
>TRBV11-2|TRBJ1-2
CASSLDGAFGYTF
>TRBV5-4|TRBJ2-1
CASSFELATYNEQFF
>TRBV6-1|TRBJ1-2
CASSENRGQDYGYTF
>TRBV6-5|TRBJ2-7
CASRGNRGQHEQYF
>TRBV29-1|TRBJ2-2
CSVGGTGGDTGELFF
>TRBV5-1|TRBJ1-6
CASSLGTGGTNSPLHF
>TRBV11-2|TRBJ2-1
CASSLDQGLAGFNEQFF
>TRBV19|TRBJ1-6
CASRSPPGQVDSPLHF
>TRBV15|TRBJ2-2
CATSSKRGGGNTGELFF
>TRBV4-1|TRBJ2-5
CASSQEERQGAFRWTQYF
>TRBV11-3|TRBJ2-3
CASSPGGGPTDTQYF
>TRBV14|TRBJ2-3
CASSEGKRGGMRDTQYF
>TRBV10-3|TRBJ2-3
CAITQGGSDTQYF
>TRBV3-1/TRBV3-2|TRBJ2-2
CASSQGLAGSGTGELFF
>TRBV6-2/TRBV6-3|TRBJ2-5
CASSSPGQERKTQYF
>TRBV6-5|TRBJ2-5
CASSTGYQETQYF
>TRBV9|TRBJ2-1
CASSVGTGGYNEQFF